Following are 11 T cell receptor beta chains from one sample sequenced in a study of T cell repertoires in cytomegalovirus infection. Via MiXCR, TCRdb re-called the reads, giving one row per CDR3 protein. The table has about 280,000 distinct CDR3 sequences, about 20% seen once. No antigens are known for them. The specimen comprised cultured PBMCs, sampled from culture after CMV antigen stimulation. Source of these receptors: a human donor in good health (CMV status not recorded). Some clones in this sample may be carry-over from other donors' samples.

V usage is TRBV4-1 and J usage is TRBJ1-2, with D tentatively TRBD1 (6 bases). Germline V gene data show CDR1 as MGHRA and CDR2 as YSYEKL. CDR3 length equals 15 residues. Trimming cost V 3 bases and J 4 bases, with 15 bases left between them. The CDR3 here is CASSQAMDSLYGYTF. The CDR3 region has the DNA TGCGCCAGCAGCCAGGCCATGGACAGCCTCTATGGCTACACCTTC.

The chain links TRBV7-2 to TRBJ2-3, with TRBD2 identical over 15 bases. J was trimmed by 2 bases and V by 7 bases; bases with no gene match: 16. CDR1 is SGHTA, CDR2 FQGNSA, per germline. The CDR3 extends over 20 amino acids. The CDR3 loop reads CASKKQGLAGGPHYTDTQYF. Here the CDR3 DNA reads TGTGCCAGCAAGAAACAAGGACTAGCGGGAGGGCCCCACTACACAGATACGCAGTATTTT.

This clonotype has more than one count but fewer than ten. J is TRBJ2-3 and V is TRBV7-9, with 10 bases identical to TRBD1. With V trimmed by 10 bases and J by 4 bases, 2 bases remained unmatched. Germline V lookup: CDR1 SEHNR, CDR2 FQNEAQ (reference sequence). The CDR3 is 12 residues long. CDR3 loop: CATTGGADTQYF. The CDR3 DNA follows: TGTGCCACGACAGGGGGCGCAGATACGCAGTATTTT.

V is TRBV12-3 or TRBV12-4 and J is TRBJ2-2; 8 nucleotides match TRBD2. Germline trimming cut 7 bases from V and 2 bases from J; bases unmatched to any gene: 6. This CDR3 has 15 amino acids. The CDR3 region has the DNA TGTGCCAGCACTGCCGGGGGGGGAAACACCGGGGAGCTGTTTTTT. Residues: CASTAGGGNTGELFF.

This clonotype was detected ten times or more. The chain couples TRBV27 to TRBJ2-3; TRBD1 is a possible D gene (6 bases). This CDR3 contains 14 residues. V lost 6 bases, J lost 1 base, and 11 bases lay in between. CDR1 is MNHEY, CDR2 SMNVEV, per germline (reference sequence). The CDR3 is CASRRRTGTDTQYF. CDR3 bases: TGTGCCAGCAGACGTCGGACAGGCACAGATACGCAGTATTTT.

This clonotype showed up many times. The rearrangement links TRBV7-2 to TRBJ2-1, with 11 bases lining up with TRBD2. The junction had 6 bases not matched to a gene; V was cut back by 4 bases and J by 4 bases. CDR3 length: 16 residues. Germline V lookup: CDR1 SGHTA, CDR2 FQGNSA. CDR3 DNA sequence: TGTGCCAGCAGCTGGATCACTAGCGGGGGATACAATGAGCAGTTCTTC. This codes for CASSWITSGGYNEQFF.

Ten or more counts support this clonotype. The V gene is TRBV7-6, the J gene TRBJ2-1; 10 bases are shared with TRBD2. The J segment lost 8 bases and the V segment lost 6 bases, leaving 10 bases of the junction unmatched. The CDR3 has 15 amino acids. Germline V lookup: CDR1 SGHVS, CDR2 FNYEAQ. CDR3 protein: CASRKLAGTRDEQFF. The DNA for the CDR3 is TGTGCCAGCAGAAAACTAGCGGGGACTAGGGATGAGCAGTTCTTC.

This clonotype was detected many times. This chain links TRBV7-2 with TRBJ2-1; 10 positions match TRBD2. V trimming: 6 bases; J trimming: 3 bases; junction bases outside the gene matches: 2. CDR3 size: 14 residues. Germline loops: CDR1 SGHTA, CDR2 FQGNSA. As DNA, the CDR3 is TGTGCCAGCAGAGGGACTAGCGTCTACAATGAGCAGTTCTTC. This encodes CASRGTSVYNEQFF.

J is TRBJ2-1 and V is TRBV20-1, with 10 bases matching TRBD2. Losses at the gene ends were 0 bases for V and 0 bases for J; bases not matched to a gene: 8. This CDR3 contains 18 residues. Germline assignment: CDR1 DFQATT and CDR2 SNEGSKA (reference sequence). The DNA for the CDR3 is TGCAGTGCTAGAGATTTAGCTAGCGGGAGCCTCTCCTACAATGAGCAGTTCTTC. Translating it yields CSARDLASGSLSYNEQFF.

CDR3 sequence: CASSLGGRPALGAQYF. The CDR3, as DNA: TGTGCCAGCAGTTTAGGCGGGAGACCTGCGTTAGGGGCCCAGTACTTC. This chain links TRBV28 with TRBJ2-5; 7 bases line up with TRBD2. Germline V gives CDR1 MDHEN, CDR2 SYDVKM. There are 16 residues in the CDR3. The trim removed 2 bases at V and 9 bases at J, leaving 15 bases unmatched.

V is TRBV6-1 and J is TRBJ1-2; D is undetermined. The CDR3 is made up of 10 amino acids. The V end was cut by 6 bases, the J end by 3 bases, with 2 bases between. The V gene's germline CDR1 is MNHNS and CDR2 SASEGT. The CDR3 here is CASRDYGYTF. The CDR3 bases are TGTGCCAGCAGAGACTATGGCTACACCTTC.